A selection of T cell receptor beta chains follows, all from one sample in a study of cytomegalovirus exposure and HLA in healthy donors. Sequencing was performed with immunoSEQ multiplex PCR; in TCRdb, only in-frame clones are kept and a portion is missing. The repertoire holds 100,000 to 150,000 clones, around 90% seen once, with 2% to 2.5% in the top ten. The sequenced material came from PBMCs. These receptors were obtained from a young woman in good health and CMV-seronegative. The CDR3 runs from the conserved cysteine through the conserved F or W. Fields, in order: J gene, D gene, V gene, clone size, CDR3 protein, CDR3 DNA. The D gene is left open where the match is weak. Only part of the rows carry a size: once, few, many, or a class if the clone is expanded.

TRBJ2-3	TRBD2	TRBV28	-	CASSFSGGTKTQYF	TGTGCCAGCAGTTTTAGCGGGGGGACAAAAACGCAGTATTTT
TRBJ2-7	TRBD1	TRBV6-6	-	CASIDRTGAPYEQYF	TGTGCCAGCATTGACAGGACAGGGGCCCCCTACGAGCAGTACTTC
TRBJ2-1	TRBD2	TRBV18	many	CASSPFVAGGQNEQFF	TGTGCCAGCTCACCATTCGTCGCGGGAGGGCAAAATGAGCAGTTCTTC
TRBJ1-1	-	TRBV6-1	-	CASNLGLTEAFF	TGTGCCAGCAACCTAGGACTCACTGAAGCTTTCTTT
TRBJ1-1	-	TRBV6-5	-	CASSTSGQNFAAFF	-
TRBJ2-7	-	TRBV6-1	-	CASSEATVRQQYF	TGTGCCAGCAGTGAAGCTACGGTGCGTCAGCAGTACTTC
TRBJ1-2	TRBD1	TRBV4-1	-	CASSQSTGEDYGYTF	TGCGCCAGCAGTCAATCGACAGGGGAGGACTATGGCTACACCTTC
TRBJ2-7	-	TRBV9	-	CASSVATGREPYEQYF	TGTGCCAGCAGCGTAGCTACGGGCAGGGAACCCTACGAGCAGTACTTC
TRBJ2-3	TRBD2	TRBV29-1	-	CSVGARGGDTQYF	TGCAGCGTTGGGGCACGGGGGGGGGATACGCAGTATTTT
TRBJ2-7	TRBD2	TRBV19	few	CASSPGGIPEQYF	TGTGCCAGTAGTCCGGGGGGTATTCCCGAGCAGTACTTC
TRBJ2-6	-	TRBV7-8	-	CASSSIARQVAGANVLTF	TGTGCCAGCAGCTCAATCGCCCGGCAGGTCGCCGGGGCCAACGTCCTGACTTTC
TRBJ1-4	-	TRBV19	-	CASSITLLEEKLFF	TGTGCCAGTAGTATTACCCTCCTGGAGGAAAAACTGTTTTTT
TRBJ1-1	-	TRBV18	-	CASSPDWFRDTEAFF	TGTGCCAGCTCACCCGATTGGTTTCGGGACACTGAAGCTTTCTTT
TRBJ2-3	-	TRBV18	-	CASSPPDRVSTDTQYF	TGTGCCAGCTCACCACCAGACAGAGTTAGCACAGATACGCAGTATTTT
TRBJ1-1	-	TRBV7-9	-	CASSLAGGKNTEAFF	TGTGCCAGCAGCTTAGCAGGCGGGAAGAACACTGAAGCTTTCTTT
TRBJ1-3	-	TRBV9	-	CASSVAPGTPNFSGNTIYF	TGTGCCAGCAGCGTAGCCCCCGGGACACCAAATTTTTCTGGAAACACCATATATTTT
TRBJ2-2	TRBD2	TRBV28	-	CASNALSTSGRVGELFF	TGTGCCAGCAACGCGCTCTCGACTAGCGGGAGGGTCGGGGAGCTGTTTTTT
TRBJ1-6	TRBD1	TRBV6-5	-	CASSFAGTGPNSPLHF	TGTGCCAGCAGTTTCGCCGGGACAGGCCCTAATTCACCCCTCCACTTT
TRBJ2-7	-	TRBV28	-	CASNSGVREQYF	TGTGCCAGCAACAGCGGAGTTCGGGAGCAGTACTTC
TRBJ2-7	TRBD2	TRBV13	-	CASSRGEGYEQYF	TGTGCCAGCAGCCGGGGGGAGGGCTACGAGCAGTACTTC
TRBJ1-5	-	TRBV5-4	-	CASSYLPNQPQHF	TGTGCCAGCAGCTACCTACCTAATCAGCCCCAGCATTTT
TRBJ2-5	TRBD2	TRBV5-4	once	CASTLAGQKGTQYF	TGTGCCAGCACCTTAGCGGGGCAGAAAGGGACCCAGTACTTC
TRBJ1-4	TRBD1	TRBV19	-	CASSQNRQGYEKLFF	TGTGCCAGTAGTCAAAACCGACAGGGGTACGAAAAACTGTTTTTT
TRBJ1-1	-	TRBV2	once	CASNQQRNTEAFF	TGTGCCAGCAACCAACAGAGAAACACTGAAGCTTTCTTT
TRBJ2-7	-	TRBV27	few	CASMDSQFYEQYF	TGTGCCAGCATGGACAGCCAATTCTACGAGCAGTACTTC
TRBJ2-3	-	TRBV30	-	CAWSDRNTDTQYF	TGTGCCTGGTCTGACAGGAACACAGATACGCAGTATTTT
TRBJ2-2	-	TRBV5-1	-	CASSSENTGELFF	TGCGCCAGCAGCTCAGAGAACACCGGGGAGCTGTTTTTT
TRBJ2-7	TRBD1	TRBV5-1	few	CASSLAIGTGVYEQYF	TGCGCCAGCAGCCTGGCTATCGGGACAGGGGTCTACGAGCAGTACTTC